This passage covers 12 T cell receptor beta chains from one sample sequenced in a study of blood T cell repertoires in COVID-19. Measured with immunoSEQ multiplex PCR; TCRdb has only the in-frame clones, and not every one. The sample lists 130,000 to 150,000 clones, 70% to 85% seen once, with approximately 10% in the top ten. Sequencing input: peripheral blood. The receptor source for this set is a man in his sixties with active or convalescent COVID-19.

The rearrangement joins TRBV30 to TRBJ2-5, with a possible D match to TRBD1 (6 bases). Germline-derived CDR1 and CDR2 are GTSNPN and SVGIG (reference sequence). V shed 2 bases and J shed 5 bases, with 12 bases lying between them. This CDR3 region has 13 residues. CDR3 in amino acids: CAWSRDRRETQYF. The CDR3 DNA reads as TGTGCCTGGAGTCGAGACAGGAGGGAGACCCAGTACTTC.

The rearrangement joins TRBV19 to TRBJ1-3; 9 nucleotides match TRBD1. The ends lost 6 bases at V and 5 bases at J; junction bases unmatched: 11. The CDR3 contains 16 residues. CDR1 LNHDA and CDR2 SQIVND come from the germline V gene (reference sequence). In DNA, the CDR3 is TGTGCCAGTAGCCTTACCGGGGACAGGGTGAGAAACACCATATATTTT. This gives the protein CASSLTGDRVRNTIYF. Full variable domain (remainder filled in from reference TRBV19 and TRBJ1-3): DGGITQSPKYLFRKEGQNVTLSCEQNLNHDAMYWYRQDPGQGLRLIYYSQIVNDFQKGDIAEGYSVSREKKESFPLTVTSAQKNPTAFYLCASSLTGDRVRNTIYFGEGSWLTVV.

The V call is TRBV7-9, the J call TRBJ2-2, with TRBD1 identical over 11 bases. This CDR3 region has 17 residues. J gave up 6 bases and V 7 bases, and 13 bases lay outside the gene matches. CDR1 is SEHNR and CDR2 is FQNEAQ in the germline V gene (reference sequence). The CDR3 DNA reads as TGTGCCAGCACCCCTGGACCGGGACAGGGGGTAGCCGGGGAGCTGTTTTTT. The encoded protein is CASTPGPGQGVAGELFF.

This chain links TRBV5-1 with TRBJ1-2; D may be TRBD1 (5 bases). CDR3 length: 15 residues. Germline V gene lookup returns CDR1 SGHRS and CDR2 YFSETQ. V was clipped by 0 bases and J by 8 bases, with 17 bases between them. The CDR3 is CASSLEGRSSGGYTF. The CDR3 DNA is TGCGCCAGCAGCTTGGAAGGACGGTCTTCAGGGGGCTACACCTTC.

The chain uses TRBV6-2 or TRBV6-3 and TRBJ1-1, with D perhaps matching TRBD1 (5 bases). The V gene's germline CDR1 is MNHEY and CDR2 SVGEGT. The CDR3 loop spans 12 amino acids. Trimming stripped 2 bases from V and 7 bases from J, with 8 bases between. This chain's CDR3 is CASSYQGLEAFF. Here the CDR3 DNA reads TGTGCCAGCAGTTACCAGGGACTTGAAGCTTTCTTT.

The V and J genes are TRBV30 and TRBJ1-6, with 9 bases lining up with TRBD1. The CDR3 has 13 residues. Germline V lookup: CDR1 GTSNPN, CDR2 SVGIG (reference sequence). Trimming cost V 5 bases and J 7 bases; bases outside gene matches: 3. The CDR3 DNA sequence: TGTGCCTGGGGACAGGGGTTGAATTCACCCCTCCACTTT. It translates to CAWGQGLNSPLHF.

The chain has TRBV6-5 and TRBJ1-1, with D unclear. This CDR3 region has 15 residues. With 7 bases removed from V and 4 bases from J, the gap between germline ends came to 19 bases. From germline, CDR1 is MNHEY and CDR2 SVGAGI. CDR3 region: CASTPHNGRGTEAFF. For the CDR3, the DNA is TGTGCCAGCACCCCACACAACGGGCGGGGCACTGAAGCTTTCTTT.

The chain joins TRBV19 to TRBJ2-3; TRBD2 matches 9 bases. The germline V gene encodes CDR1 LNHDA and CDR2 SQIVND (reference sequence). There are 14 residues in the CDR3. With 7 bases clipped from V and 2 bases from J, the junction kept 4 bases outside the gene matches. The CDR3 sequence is CASTIAGDTDTQYF. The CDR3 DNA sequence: TGTGCCAGTACGATAGCGGGGGACACAGATACGCAGTATTTT.

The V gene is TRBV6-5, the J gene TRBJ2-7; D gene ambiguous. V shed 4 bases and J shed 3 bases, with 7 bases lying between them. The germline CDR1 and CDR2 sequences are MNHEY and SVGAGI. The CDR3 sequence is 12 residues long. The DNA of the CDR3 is TGTGCCAGCAGTTCCAACAGCTACGAGCAGTACTTC. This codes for CASSSNSYEQYF.

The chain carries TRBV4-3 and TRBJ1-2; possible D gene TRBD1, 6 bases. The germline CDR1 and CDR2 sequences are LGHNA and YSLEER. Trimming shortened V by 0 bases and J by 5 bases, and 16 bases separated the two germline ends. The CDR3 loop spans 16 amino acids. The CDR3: CASSQEAVTGPYGYTF. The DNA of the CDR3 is TGCGCCAGCAGCCAAGAAGCCGTGACAGGCCCTTATGGCTACACCTTC.

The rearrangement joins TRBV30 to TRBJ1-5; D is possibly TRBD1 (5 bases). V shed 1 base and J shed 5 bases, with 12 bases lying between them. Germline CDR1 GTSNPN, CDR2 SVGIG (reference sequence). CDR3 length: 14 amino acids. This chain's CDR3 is CAWSGTGGDQPQHF. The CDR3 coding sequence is TGTGCCTGGAGTGGGACCGGAGGGGATCAGCCCCAGCATTTT.

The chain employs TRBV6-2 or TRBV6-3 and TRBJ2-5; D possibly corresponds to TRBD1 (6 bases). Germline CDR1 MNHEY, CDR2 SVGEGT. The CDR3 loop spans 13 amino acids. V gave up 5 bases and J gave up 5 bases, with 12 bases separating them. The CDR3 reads CASSQQGYETQYF. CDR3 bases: TGTGCCAGCAGTCAACAGGGTTACGAGACCCAGTACTTC.